These 21 T cell receptor beta chains came from one sample sequenced in a study of long-term antiretroviral therapy in people with HIV. Survey-level resolution applied to immunoSEQ assay v3.0. Profiling relied on immunoSEQ multiplex PCR, and the TCRdb table lists in-frame clones only, not all of them. The sample contains approximately 24,000 clones, 85% to 95% of which appear only once. The specimen was unsorted PBMCs, collected about 4.7 years after starting antiretroviral therapy. These receptors were collected from a woman in her 50s with HIV.

The chain recombines TRBV6-7 with TRBJ2-1; D possibly uses TRBD1 or TRBD2 (5 bases each). TRBV6-7 is treated as an ORF (open reading frame) with a function not yet certain. This CDR3 is built from 13 residues. Trimming shortened V by 4 bases and J by 8 bases, and 12 bases separated the two germline ends. The CDR3 sequence is CASSSPGTDEQFF. For the CDR3, the DNA is TGTGCCAGCAGTTCCCCCGGGACCGATGAGCAGTTCTTC.

The rearrangement joins TRBV5-1 to TRBJ2-6, with 7 bases fitting TRBD1. V was pared by 3 bases and J by 3 bases, with 3 bases of the junction left unmatched. This CDR3 is built from 15 residues. Germline CDR1 reads SGHRS; CDR2 reads YFSETQ. CDR3 protein: CASSSDRDGANVLTF. The CDR3 DNA sequence: TGCGCCAGCAGCTCAGACAGGGATGGGGCCAACGTCCTGACTTTC.

This sequence joins TRBV6-4 and TRBJ2-3; D unresolved. The length of the CDR3 is 14 residues. Trimming took 4 bases from V and 2 from J, leaving 10 bases between them. Germline loops: CDR1 MRHNA, CDR2 SNTAGT. CDR3 protein: CASSVSDYTDTQYF. CDR3 bases: TGTGCCAGCAGTGTGAGCGATTACACAGATACGCAGTATTTT.

The V call is TRBV29-1, the J call TRBJ2-6; 7 bases agree with TRBD2. The V segment lost 4 bases and the J segment 0 bases; nucleotides outside the gene matches: 6. The CDR3 loop spans 16 amino acids. CDR1 is SQVTM and CDR2 is ANQGSEA in the germline V gene. DNA for the CDR3: TGCAGCGTTGTCGGTGGGAGGGCCTCTGGGGCCAACGTCCTGACTTTC. Its protein product is CSVVGGRASGANVLTF.

The chain joins TRBV6-1 to TRBJ1-1, with 10 bases matching TRBD1. There are 16 residues in the CDR3. J was trimmed by 3 bases and V by 0 bases; bases with no gene match: 4. Germline V CDR1 and CDR2: MNHNS, SASEGT. DNA of the CDR3: TGTGCCAGCAGTGAAGCAGGACAGGGGGAAGACACTGAAGCTTTCTTT. This encodes CASSEAGQGEDTEAFF.

The chain is built from TRBV7-9 and TRBJ1-4; no clear D. Germline CDR1 reads SEHNR; CDR2 reads FQNEAQ (reference sequence). The CDR3 runs 15 residues. The V and J ends lost 3 bases and 5 bases respectively, with 13 bases between them. CDR3 sequence (DNA): TGTGCCAGCAGCTTGTATCAGACCGCGAATGAAAAACTGTTTTTT. Translation: CASSLYQTANEKLFF.

This clone showed up just once. The rearrangement uses TRBV2 and TRBJ2-2, with TRBD1 identical over 7 bases. CDR3 length equals 15 residues. Germline loops: CDR1 SNHLY, CDR2 FYNNEI. V shed 11 bases and J 2 bases; nucleotides not matched to a gene: 11. CDR3 coding DNA: TGTGCCTTTCCAGACCGGGACAGAAACACCGGGGAGCTGTTTTTT. Protein product: CAFPDRDRNTGELFF.

This chain links TRBV5-1 with TRBJ2-5, with TRBD1 as a possible D gene (6 bases). The germline CDR1 and CDR2 sequences are SGHRS and YFSETQ. The CDR3 extends over 13 amino acids. V gave up 2 bases and J gave up 4 bases, with 9 bases separating them. The CDR3 loop is CASSLGGTETQYF. CDR3 coding DNA: TGCGCCAGCAGCTTAGGGGGTACAGAGACCCAGTACTTC. The full variable domain, rest sourced from reference TRBV5-1 and TRBJ2-5, is KAGVTQTPRYLIKTRGQQVTLSCSPISGHRSVSWYQQTPGQGLQFLFEYFSETQRNKGNFPGRFSGRQFSNSRSEMNVSTLELGDSALYLCASSLGGTETQYFGPGTRLLVL.

The gene calls are TRBV10-3 and TRBJ2-1; 12 bases match TRBD2. V lost 4 bases, J lost 10 bases, and 5 bases stayed unmatched. Germline CDR1 ENHRY, CDR2 SYGVKD. There are 14 residues in the CDR3. The CDR3 DNA sequence: TGTGCCATCAGTGGACTAGCGGGAGAGAGAGAGCAGTTCTTC. Translating it yields CAISGLAGEREQFF.

V is TRBV10-3 and J is TRBJ1-5; D gene uncertain. Per the germline V gene, CDR1 is ENHRY and CDR2 is SYGVKD. V was shortened by 3 bases and J by 6 bases, with 15 bases between the two germline ends. This CDR3 region has 15 residues. This chain's CDR3 is CAISDWTPAGQPQHF. CDR3 DNA: TGTGCCATCAGTGACTGGACCCCGGCGGGTCAGCCCCAGCATTTT.

The chain combines TRBV2 with TRBJ2-5; D call uncertain. The CDR3 has 13 amino acids. Trimming cost V 4 bases and J 3 bases, with 9 bases left between them. CDR1 and CDR2 from the germline V gene are SNHLY and FYNNEI. CDR3 loop: CASSGPREETQYF. CDR3 coding DNA: TGTGCCAGCAGTGGACCTAGGGAAGAGACCCAGTACTTC.

The chain joins TRBV27 to TRBJ2-1, with D possibly being TRBD2 (5 bases). CDR1 MNHEY and CDR2 SMNVEV come from the germline V gene (reference sequence). The CDR3 covers 14 residues. The V gene lost 1 base and the J gene lost 9 bases, with 13 bases spanning the gap. The CDR3 is CASSLFFSGSEQFF. The CDR3 region has the DNA TGTGCCAGCAGTTTATTTTTCTCGGGGAGTGAGCAGTTCTTC.

The gene calls are TRBV13 and TRBJ2-7; TRBD2 agrees at 7 bases. The CDR3 has 14 residues. V was pared by 1 base and J by 2 bases, with 2 bases of the junction left unmatched. From germline, CDR1 is PRHDT and CDR2 FYEKMQ (reference sequence). CDR3 loop: CASSLVGGTYEQYF. CDR3 DNA: TGTGCCAGCAGCTTAGTCGGGGGGACCTACGAGCAGTACTTC.

J is TRBJ2-7 and V is TRBV18, with no clear D. V lost 3 bases, J lost 1 base, and 7 bases lay in between. The CDR3 has 13 amino acids. CDR1 and CDR2 from the germline V gene are KGHSH and LQKENI. The DNA of the CDR3 is TGTGCCAGCTCACCGGACGATTCCTACGAGCAGTACTTC. This codes for CASSPDDSYEQYF.

The chain recombines TRBV5-1 with TRBJ2-3, with no clear D. The CDR3 runs 15 residues. Germline V gene lookup returns CDR1 SGHRS and CDR2 YFSETQ. The V end was cut by 1 base, the J end by 2 bases, with 11 bases between. Here the CDR3 reads CASSLNGLYTDTQYF. CDR3 nucleotide sequence: TGCGCCAGCAGCTTGAATGGGTTATACACAGATACGCAGTATTTT.

This chain links TRBV4-1 with TRBJ2-2, with 8 bases fitting TRBD2. The trim removed 4 bases at V and 3 bases at J, leaving 10 bases unmatched. Germline CDR1 and CDR2: MGHRA and YSYEKL. This CDR3 is built from 17 residues. The CDR3 sequence: CASSRPEGTRYTGELFF. The DNA for the CDR3 is TGCGCCAGCAGCCGCCCCGAGGGGACTAGGTACACCGGGGAGCTGTTTTTT.

J is TRBJ2-5 and V is TRBV7-6; 11 positions match TRBD2. This CDR3 has 15 residues. CDR1 is SGHVS and CDR2 is FNYEAQ in the germline V gene. The V segment lost 5 bases and the J segment 2 bases; nucleotides outside the gene matches: 4. CDR3: CASSRRLAGQETQYF. The CDR3 region has the DNA TGTGCCAGCAGCCGCAGACTAGCGGGGCAAGAGACCCAGTACTTC.

The V and J genes are TRBV28 and TRBJ1-5; no firm D call. Germline V gives CDR1 MDHEN, CDR2 SYDVKM. The CDR3 sequence is 14 residues long. Trimming cost V 6 bases and J 1 base, with 10 bases left between them. Written as DNA, the CDR3 is TGTGCCAGCAGCATATCTATAAGCAATCAGCCCCAGCATTTT. It yields the protein CASSISISNQPQHF.

The V call is TRBV9, the J call TRBJ2-1; D is unresolved. V dropped 4 bases and J dropped 8 bases, with 16 bases sitting between them. CDR3 length: 14 residues. Per the germline V gene, CDR1 is SGDLS and CDR2 is YYNGEE. Written as DNA, the CDR3 is TGTGCCAGCAGCTTAAGTCTTGGGGTGGATGAGCAGTTCTTC. Translated, it gives CASSLSLGVDEQFF.

The CDR3 loop reads CASSRDTVGGAFF. The DNA of the CDR3 is TGTGCCAGCAGCCGAGATACCGTGGGGGGAGCTTTCTTT. V usage is TRBV7-2 and J usage is TRBJ1-1; possibly TRBD1 for D (5 bases). V was shortened by 5 bases and J by 10 bases, with 17 bases between the two germline ends. This CDR3 comprises 13 residues. Germline V gives CDR1 SGHTA, CDR2 FQGNSA.

The CDR3 protein is CASSALYQGARGSLAYSYEQYF. CDR3 coding DNA: TGTGCCAGCAGCGCCTTATACCAGGGGGCGCGGGGGTCGTTAGCGTACTCCTACGAGCAGTACTTC. V is TRBV9 and J is TRBJ2-5; maybe TRBD1 (8 bases). The J call may not be correct, given that the DNA end is closer to TRBJ2-7. The CDR3 extends over 22 amino acids. In germline, CDR1 is SGDLS, CDR2 YYNGEE.